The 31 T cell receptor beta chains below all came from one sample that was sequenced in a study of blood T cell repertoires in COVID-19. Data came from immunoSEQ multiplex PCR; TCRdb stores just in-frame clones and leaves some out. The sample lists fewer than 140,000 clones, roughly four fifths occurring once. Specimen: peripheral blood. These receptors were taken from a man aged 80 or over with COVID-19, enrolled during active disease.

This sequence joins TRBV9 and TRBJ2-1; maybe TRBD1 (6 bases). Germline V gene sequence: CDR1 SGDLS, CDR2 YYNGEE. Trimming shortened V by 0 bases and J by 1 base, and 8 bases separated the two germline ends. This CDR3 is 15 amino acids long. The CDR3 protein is CASSVGQGSYNEQFF. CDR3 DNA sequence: TGTGCCAGCAGCGTAGGGCAGGGGTCCTACAATGAGCAGTTCTTC.

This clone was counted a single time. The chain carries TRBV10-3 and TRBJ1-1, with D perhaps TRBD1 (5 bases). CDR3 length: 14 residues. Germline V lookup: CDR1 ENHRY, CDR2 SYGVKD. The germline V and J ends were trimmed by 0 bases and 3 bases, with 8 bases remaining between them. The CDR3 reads CAISESGGDTEAFF. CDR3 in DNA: TGTGCCATCAGTGAGTCTGGGGGGGACACTGAAGCTTTCTTT.

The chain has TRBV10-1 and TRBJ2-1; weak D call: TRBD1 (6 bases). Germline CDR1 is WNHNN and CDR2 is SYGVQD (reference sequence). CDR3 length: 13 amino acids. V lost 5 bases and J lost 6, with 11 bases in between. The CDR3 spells CASSPRRGNEQFF. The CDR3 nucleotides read TGCGCCAGCAGTCCGCGCAGGGGCAATGAGCAGTTCTTC.

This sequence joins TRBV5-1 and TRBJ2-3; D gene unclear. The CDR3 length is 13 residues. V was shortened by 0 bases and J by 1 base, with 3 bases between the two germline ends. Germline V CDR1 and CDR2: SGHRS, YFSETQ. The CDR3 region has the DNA TGCGCCAGCAGCTTGGTAGGCACAGATACGCAGTATTTT. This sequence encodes CASSLVGTDTQYF.

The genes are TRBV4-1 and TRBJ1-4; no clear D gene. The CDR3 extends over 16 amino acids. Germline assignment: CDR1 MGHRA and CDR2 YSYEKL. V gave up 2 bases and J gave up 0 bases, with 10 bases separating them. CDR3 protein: CASSQMWASTNEKLFF. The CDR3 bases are TGCGCCAGCAGCCAAATGTGGGCATCAACTAATGAAAAACTGTTTTTT.

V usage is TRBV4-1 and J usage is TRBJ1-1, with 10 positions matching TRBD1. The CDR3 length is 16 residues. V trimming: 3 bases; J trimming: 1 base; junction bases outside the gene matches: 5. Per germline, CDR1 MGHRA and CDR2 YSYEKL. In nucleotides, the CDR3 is TGCGCCAGCAGCCATTGGACAGGGGGTTCGAACACTGAAGCTTTCTTT. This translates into CASSHWTGGSNTEAFF.

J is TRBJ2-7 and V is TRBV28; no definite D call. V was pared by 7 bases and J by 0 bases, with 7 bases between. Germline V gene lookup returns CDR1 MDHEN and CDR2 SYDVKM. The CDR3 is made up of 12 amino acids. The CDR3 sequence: CASTRNSYEQYF. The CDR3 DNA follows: TGTGCCAGCACCAGGAACTCCTACGAGCAGTACTTC.

CDR3 amino acids: CASSTTSGDPLQFF. Written as DNA, the CDR3 is TGTGCCAGCAGCACCACTAGCGGGGACCCCTTGCAGTTCTTC. This chain joins TRBV7-2 and TRBJ2-1, with TRBD2 identical over 10 bases. The ends lost 5 bases at V and 12 bases at J; junction bases unmatched: 10. In germline, CDR1 is SGHTA, CDR2 FQGNSA. This CDR3 is built from 14 residues.

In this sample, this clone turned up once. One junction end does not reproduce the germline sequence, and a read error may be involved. The CDR3 reads CASSPGPSGFYEQFF. The CDR3 nucleotides are TGTGCTAGCAGCCCCGGCCCTAGCGGGTTCTATGAGCAGTTCTTC. The gene calls are TRBV7-7 and TRBJ2-1, with 8 positions matching TRBD2. There are 15 residues in the CDR3. From germline, CDR1 is SSHAT and CDR2 FNYEAQ (reference sequence).

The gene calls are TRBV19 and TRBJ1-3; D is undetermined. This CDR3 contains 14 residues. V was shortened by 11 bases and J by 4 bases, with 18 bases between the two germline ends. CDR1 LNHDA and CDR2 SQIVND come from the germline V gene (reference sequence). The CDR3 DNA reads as TGTGCCTCTGAGGCTCGGGGAGAAGGAAACACCATATATTTT. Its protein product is CASEARGEGNTIYF.

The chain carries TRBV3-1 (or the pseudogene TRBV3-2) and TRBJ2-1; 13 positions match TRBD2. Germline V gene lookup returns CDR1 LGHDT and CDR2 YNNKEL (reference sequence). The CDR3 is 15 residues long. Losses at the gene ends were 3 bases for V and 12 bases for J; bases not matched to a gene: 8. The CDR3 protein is CASSQGTSGKIGQFF. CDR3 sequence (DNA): TGTGCCAGCAGCCAGGGGACTAGCGGGAAAATCGGGCAGTTCTTC.

DNA for the CDR3: TGTGCCAGCAGCTTATTAGCGGGAGGGCCGGATACGCAGTATTTT. This encodes CASSLLAGGPDTQYF. V and J are TRBV7-9 and TRBJ2-3; 11 bases are a match to TRBD2. CDR1 and CDR2 from the germline V gene are SEHNR and FQNEAQ (reference sequence). J was trimmed by 6 bases and V by 2 bases; bases with no gene match: 4. The CDR3 is made up of 15 amino acids.

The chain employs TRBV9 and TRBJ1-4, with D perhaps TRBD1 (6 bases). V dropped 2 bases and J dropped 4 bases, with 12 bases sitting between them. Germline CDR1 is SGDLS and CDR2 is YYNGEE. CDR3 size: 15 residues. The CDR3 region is CASSVGGHSNEKLFF. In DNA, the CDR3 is TGTGCCAGCAGCGTTGGGGGACATAGTAATGAAAAACTGTTTTTT. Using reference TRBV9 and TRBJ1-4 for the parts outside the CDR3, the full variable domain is DSGVTQTPKHLITATGQRVTLRCSPRSGDLSVYWYQQSLDQGLQFLIQYYNGEERAKGNILERFSAQQFPDLHSELNLSSLELGDSALYFCASSVGGHSNEKLFFGSGTQLSVL.

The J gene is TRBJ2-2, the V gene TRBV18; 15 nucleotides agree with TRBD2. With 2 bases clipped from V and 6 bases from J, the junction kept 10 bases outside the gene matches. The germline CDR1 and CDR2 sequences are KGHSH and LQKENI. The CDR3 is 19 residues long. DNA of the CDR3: TGTGCCAGCTCACCATTCGGACTAGCGGGAGGGCAGGCCGCCGGGGAGCTGTTTTTT. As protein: CASSPFGLAGGQAAGELFF. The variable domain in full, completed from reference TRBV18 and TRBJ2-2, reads NAGVMQNPRHLVRRRGQEARLRCSPMKGHSHVYWYRQLPEEGLKFMVYLQKENIIDESGMPKERFSAEFPKEGPSILRIQQVVRGDSAAYFCASSPFGLAGGQAAGELFFGEGSRLTVL.

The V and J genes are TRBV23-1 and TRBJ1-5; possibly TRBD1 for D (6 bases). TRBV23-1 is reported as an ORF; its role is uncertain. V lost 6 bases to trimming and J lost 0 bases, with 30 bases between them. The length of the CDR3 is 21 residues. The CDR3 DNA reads TGCGCCAGCAGCCCCAGGGGCCGGGAGGTAAAAGGGATATATAGCAATCAGCCCCAGCATTTT. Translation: CASSPRGREVKGIYSNQPQHF.

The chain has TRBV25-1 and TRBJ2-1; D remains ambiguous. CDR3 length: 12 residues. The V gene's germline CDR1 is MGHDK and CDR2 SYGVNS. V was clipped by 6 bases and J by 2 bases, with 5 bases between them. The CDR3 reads CASSLTYNEQFF. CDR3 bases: TGTGCCAGCAGCCTAACCTACAATGAGCAGTTCTTC.

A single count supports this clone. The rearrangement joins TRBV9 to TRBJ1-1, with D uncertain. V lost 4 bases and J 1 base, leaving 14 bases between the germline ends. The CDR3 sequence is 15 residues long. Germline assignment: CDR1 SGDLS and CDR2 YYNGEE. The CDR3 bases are TGTGCCAGCAGCCCCTATCTCCGGGAGAACACTGAAGCTTTCTTT. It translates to CASSPYLRENTEAFF.

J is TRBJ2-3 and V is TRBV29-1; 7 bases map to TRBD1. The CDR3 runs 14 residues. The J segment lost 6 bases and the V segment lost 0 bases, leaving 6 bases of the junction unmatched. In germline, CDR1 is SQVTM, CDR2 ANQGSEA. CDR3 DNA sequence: TGCAGCGTTGAAGACGAATCAGGGGGTGATACGCAGTATTTT. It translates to CSVEDESGGDTQYF.

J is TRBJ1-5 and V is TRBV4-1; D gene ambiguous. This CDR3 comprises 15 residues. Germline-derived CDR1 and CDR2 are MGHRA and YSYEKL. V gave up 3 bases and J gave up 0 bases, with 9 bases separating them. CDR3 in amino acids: CASSQRAGSNQPQHF. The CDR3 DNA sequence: TGCGCCAGCAGCCAGCGAGCGGGTAGCAATCAGCCCCAGCATTTT.

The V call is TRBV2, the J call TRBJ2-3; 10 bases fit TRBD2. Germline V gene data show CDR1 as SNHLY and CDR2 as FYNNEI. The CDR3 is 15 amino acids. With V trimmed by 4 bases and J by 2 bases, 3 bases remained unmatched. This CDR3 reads CASSGLAGYTDTQYF. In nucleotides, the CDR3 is TGTGCCAGCAGTGGACTAGCGGGCTACACAGATACGCAGTATTTT.

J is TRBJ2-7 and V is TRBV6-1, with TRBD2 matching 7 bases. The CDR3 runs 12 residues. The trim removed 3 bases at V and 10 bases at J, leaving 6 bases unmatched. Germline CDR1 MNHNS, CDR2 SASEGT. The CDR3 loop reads CASSEEGRDQYF. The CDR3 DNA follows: TGTGCCAGCAGTGAGGAGGGGAGGGACCAGTACTTC.

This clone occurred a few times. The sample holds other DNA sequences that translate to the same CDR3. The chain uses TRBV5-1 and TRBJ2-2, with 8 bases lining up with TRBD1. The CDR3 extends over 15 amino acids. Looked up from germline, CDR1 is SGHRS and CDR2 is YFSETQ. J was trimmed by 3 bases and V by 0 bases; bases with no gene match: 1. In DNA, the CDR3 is TGCGCCAGCAGCTTGGGGGACAGGCACACCGGGGAGCTGTTTTTT. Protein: CASSLGDRHTGELFF.

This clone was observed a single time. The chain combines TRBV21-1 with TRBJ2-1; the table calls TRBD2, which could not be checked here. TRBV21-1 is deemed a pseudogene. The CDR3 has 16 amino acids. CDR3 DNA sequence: TGTGCCAGCAGCAAAGACCAGCGGGATTTGGGCGATGAGCAGTTCTTC. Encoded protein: CASSKDQRDLGDEQFF.

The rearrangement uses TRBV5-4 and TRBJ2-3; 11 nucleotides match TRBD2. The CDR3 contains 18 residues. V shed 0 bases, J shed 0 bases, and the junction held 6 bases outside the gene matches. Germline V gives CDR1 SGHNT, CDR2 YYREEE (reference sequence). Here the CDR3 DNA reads TGTGCCAGCAGCTTGGCCTTTCGGACTAGCGGGAGCACAGATACGCAGTATTTT. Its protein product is CASSLAFRTSGSTDTQYF.

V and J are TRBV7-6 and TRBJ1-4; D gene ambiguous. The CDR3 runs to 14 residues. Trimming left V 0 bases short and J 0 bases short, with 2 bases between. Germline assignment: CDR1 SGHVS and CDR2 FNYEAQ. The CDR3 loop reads CASSLAATNEKLFF. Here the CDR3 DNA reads TGTGCCAGCAGCTTAGCCGCAACTAATGAAAAACTGTTTTTT.

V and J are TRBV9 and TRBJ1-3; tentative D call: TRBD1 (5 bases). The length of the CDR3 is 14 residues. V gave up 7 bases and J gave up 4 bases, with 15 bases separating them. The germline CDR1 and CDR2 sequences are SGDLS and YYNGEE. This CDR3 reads CASGRTRWGNTIYF. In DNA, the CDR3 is TGTGCCAGCGGGCGGACAAGATGGGGAAACACCATATATTTT.

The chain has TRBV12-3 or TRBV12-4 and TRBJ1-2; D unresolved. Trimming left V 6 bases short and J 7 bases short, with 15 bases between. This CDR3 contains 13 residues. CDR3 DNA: TGTGCCAGCAGCCCCTTAAAGAGCGCTGGCTACACCTTC. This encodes CASSPLKSAGYTF.

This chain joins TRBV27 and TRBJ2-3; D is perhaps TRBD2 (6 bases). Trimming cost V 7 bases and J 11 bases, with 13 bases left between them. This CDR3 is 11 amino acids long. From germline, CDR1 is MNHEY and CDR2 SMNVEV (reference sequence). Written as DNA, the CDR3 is TGTGCCAGCATTTCCGGGACTCAGCAGTATTTT. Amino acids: CASISGTQQYF.

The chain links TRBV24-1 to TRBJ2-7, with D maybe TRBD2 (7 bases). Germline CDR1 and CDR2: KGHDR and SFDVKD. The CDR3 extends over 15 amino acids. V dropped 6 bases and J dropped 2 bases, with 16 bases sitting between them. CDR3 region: CATSPEGGGTYEQYF. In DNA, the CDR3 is TGTGCCACCAGTCCAGAGGGGGGGGGCACCTACGAGCAGTACTTC.

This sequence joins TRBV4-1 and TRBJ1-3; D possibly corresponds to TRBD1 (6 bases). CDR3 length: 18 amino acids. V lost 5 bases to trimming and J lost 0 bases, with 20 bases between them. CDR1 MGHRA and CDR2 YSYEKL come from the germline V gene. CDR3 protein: CASSKGPVTGHSGNTIYF. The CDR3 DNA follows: TGCGCCAGCAGCAAAGGACCAGTTACAGGGCACTCTGGAAACACCATATATTTT.

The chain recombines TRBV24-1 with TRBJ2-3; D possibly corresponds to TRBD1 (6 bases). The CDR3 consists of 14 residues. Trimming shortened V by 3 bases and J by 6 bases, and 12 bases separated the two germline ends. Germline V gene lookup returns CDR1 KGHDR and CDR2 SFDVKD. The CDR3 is CATSDPQRGDTQYF. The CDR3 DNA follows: TGTGCCACCAGTGATCCACAAAGGGGGGATACGCAGTATTTT.